This T cell receptor (beta chain) was captured in a study of T cells in Graves' hyperthyroidism and ophthalmopathy. Note on this clonotype: What it binds is not known.

Patients were aged 18 to 65, had disease duration under 2 months, and had newly diagnosed hyperthyroidism. The diagnostic basis comprised clinical symptoms, serum thyroxine and TRAb, thyroid ultrasound and orbital computed tomography. With 1 base removed from V and 2 bases from J, the gap between germline ends came to 12 bases. The germline CDR1 and CDR2 sequences are SQVTM and ANQGSEA. This CDR3 is built from 14 residues. Study-level points and caveats: Blood held most thyroid clonotypes expanded above 0.001 frequency.

Amplification of TCR beta CDR3 regions used RNA as the template. The TCR CDR3 first-round RT-PCR relied on the HTBI primer set. TCRdb ran MiXCR on the multiplex PCR reads and lists one entry per CDR3 protein. The sample has more than 250,000 distinct CDR3 sequences, around 15% seen once; the top ten hold more than 30%. The chain combines TRBV29-1 with TRBJ2-7; possible D gene TRBD1, 6 bases. The TCR sequence derives from a woman between 45 and 65 years old with Graves' hyperthyroidism that later progressed to Graves' ophthalmopathy. Specimen: blood. The CDR3 DNA reads as TGCAGCGTTGAAGGGAACAAGGGGGCCTACGAGCAGTACTTC. It yields the protein CSVEGNKGAYEQYF.